This T cell receptor (beta chain) was recovered during a study of Graves' ophthalmopathy and Graves' hyperthyroidism. CDR3 regions of TCR beta were amplified from RNA transcripts. An initial RT-PCR round employing HTBI primers preceded a second-round multiplex PCR. A single record per CDR3 protein comes from TCRdb applying MiXCR to the multiplex PCR reads. This sample has roughly 1.1 million distinct CDR3 sequences, with roughly two fifths found just once. Each hyperthyroidism patient was newly diagnosed, with under 2 months' duration, and aged 18 to 65. The trim removed 2 bases at V and 6 bases at J, leaving 4 bases unmatched. The CDR3 loop spans 13 amino acids. Germline loops: CDR1 SGDLS, CDR2 YYNGEE.

This rearrangement joins TRBV9 to TRBJ2-7, with TRBD1 matching over 8 bases. Source material: peripheral blood or thyroid tissue (not recorded which). The source of this sequence is an adult man with Graves' hyperthyroidism. The CDR3 spells CASSVTGASEQYF. DNA of the CDR3: TGTGCCAGCAGCGTGACAGGGGCTAGCGAGCAGTACTTC.